The entry that follows covers one T cell receptor (beta chain) sequence. Its antigen is unidentified. These data come from a study of T cell repertoires in cytomegalovirus infection. About the study: HLA-C-restricted CMV epitopes, recently identified, and well-studied HLA-B-restricted ones were used by the study. Public TCR beta signatures were indicative of both CMV infection and a matching HLA type. Regarding the study as a whole: In two of eight donors, the top clonotype was HLA-C-restricted CMV-specific.

TCRdb ran MiXCR on the reads and lists one entry per CDR3 protein. The sample has approximately 1,000,000 distinct CDR3 sequences, approximately 30% seen once; the top ten hold 13%. CDR3 size: 16 residues. The V gene end was trimmed by 5 bases and the J gene end by 3 bases; junction bases not matched to a gene: 12. Germline values: CDR1 MNHEY, CDR2 SMNVEV (reference sequence). This sequence joins TRBV27 and TRBJ2-5, with 7 bases fitting TRBD2. Sequencing used cultured CD8+ T cells from PBMCs, obtained from culture after CMV antigen stimulation. The source of this sequence is a human donor in good health (CMV status not recorded). Some clones in this sample may be carry-over from other donors' samples. The CDR3 sequence is CASSQFWGGVEETQYF. The CDR3 DNA is TGTGCCAGCAGTCAATTTTGGGGGGGAGTAGAAGAGACCCAGTACTTC.